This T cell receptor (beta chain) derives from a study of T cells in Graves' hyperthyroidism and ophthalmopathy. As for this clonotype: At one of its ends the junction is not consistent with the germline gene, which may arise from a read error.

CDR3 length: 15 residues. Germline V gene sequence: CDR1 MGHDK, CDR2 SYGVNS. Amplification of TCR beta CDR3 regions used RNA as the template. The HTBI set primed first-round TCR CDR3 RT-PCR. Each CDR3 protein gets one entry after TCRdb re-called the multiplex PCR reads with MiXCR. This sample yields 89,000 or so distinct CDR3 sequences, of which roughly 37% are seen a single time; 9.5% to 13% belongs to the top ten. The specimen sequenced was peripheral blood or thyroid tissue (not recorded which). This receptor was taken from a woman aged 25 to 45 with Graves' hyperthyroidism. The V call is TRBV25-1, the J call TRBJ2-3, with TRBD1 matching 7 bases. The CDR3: CASSASWAGGDTQYF. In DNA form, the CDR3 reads TGTGCCAGCAGTGCTAGTTGGGCAGGGGGAGATACGCAATATTTT.